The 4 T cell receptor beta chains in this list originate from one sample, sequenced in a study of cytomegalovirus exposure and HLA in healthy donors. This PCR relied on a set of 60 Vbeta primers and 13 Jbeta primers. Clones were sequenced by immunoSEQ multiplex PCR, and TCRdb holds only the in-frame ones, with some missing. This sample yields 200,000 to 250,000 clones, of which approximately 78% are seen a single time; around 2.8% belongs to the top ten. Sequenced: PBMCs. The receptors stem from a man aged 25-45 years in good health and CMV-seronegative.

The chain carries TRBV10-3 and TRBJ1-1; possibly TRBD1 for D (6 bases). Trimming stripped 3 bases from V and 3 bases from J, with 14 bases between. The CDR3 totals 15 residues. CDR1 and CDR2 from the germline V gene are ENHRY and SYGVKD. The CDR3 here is CAISEPTGPDTEAFF. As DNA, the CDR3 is TGTGCCATCAGTGAACCGACAGGCCCCGACACTGAAGCTTTCTTT.

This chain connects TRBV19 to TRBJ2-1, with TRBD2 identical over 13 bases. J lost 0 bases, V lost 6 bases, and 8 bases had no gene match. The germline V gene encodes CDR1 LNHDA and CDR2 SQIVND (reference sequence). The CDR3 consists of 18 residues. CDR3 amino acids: CASSKRLAGGSSYNEQFF. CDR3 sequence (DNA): TGTGCCAGTAGCAAGCGACTAGCGGGGGGTAGCTCCTACAATGAGCAGTTCTTC.

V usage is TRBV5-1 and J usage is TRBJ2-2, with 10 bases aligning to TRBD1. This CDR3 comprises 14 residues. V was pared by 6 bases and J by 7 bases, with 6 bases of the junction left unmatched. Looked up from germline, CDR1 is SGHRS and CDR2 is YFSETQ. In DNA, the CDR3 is TGCGCCAGCATCTCGGGACAGGGGAGCGGGGAGCTGTTTTTT. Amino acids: CASISGQGSGELFF.

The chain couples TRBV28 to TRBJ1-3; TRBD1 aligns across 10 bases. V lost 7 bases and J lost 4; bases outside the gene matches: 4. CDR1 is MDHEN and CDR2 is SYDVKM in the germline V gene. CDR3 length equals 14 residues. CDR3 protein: CASTDRGLGNTIYF. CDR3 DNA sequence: TGTGCCAGCACTGACAGGGGGCTCGGAAACACCATATATTTT. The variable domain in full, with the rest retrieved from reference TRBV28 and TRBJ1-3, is DVKVTQSSRYLVKRTGEKVFLECVQDMDHENMFWYRQDPGLGLRLIYFSYDVKMKEKGDIPEGYSVSREKKERFSLILESASTNQTSMYLCASTDRGLGNTIYFGEGSWLTVV.